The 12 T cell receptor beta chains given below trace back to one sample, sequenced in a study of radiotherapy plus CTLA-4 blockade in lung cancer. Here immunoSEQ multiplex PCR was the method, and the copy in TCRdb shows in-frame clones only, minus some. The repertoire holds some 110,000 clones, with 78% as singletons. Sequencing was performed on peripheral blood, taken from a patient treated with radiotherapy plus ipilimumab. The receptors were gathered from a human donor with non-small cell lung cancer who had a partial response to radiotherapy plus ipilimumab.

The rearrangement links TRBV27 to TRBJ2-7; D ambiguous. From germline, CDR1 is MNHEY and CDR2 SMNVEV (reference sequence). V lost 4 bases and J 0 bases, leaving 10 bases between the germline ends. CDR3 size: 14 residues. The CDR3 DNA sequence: TGTGCCAGCAGTTCTTTGAACATCTCCTACGAGCAGTACTTC. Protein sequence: CASSSLNISYEQYF.

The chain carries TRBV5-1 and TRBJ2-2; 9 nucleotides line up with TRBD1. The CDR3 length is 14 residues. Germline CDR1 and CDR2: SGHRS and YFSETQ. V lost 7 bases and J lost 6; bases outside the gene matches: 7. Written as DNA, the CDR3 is TGCGCCAGCTCCCGGACAGGGGAGGCCGGGGAGCTGTTTTTT. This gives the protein CASSRTGEAGELFF.

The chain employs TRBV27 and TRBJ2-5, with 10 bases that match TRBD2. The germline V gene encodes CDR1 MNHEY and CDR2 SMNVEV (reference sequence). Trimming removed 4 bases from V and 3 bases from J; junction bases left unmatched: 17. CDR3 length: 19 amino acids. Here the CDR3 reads CASSSRTSGRVGPEETQYF. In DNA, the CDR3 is TGTGCCAGCAGTTCGAGGACTAGCGGACGTGTGGGGCCCGAAGAGACCCAGTACTTC.

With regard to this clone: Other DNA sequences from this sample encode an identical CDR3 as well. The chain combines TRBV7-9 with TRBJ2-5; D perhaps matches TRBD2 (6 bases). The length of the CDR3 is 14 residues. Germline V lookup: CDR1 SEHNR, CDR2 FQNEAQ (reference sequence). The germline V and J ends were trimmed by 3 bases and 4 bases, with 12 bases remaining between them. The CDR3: CASSLAGAGETQYF. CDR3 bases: TGTGCCAGCAGCTTGGCCGGAGCGGGAGAGACCCAGTACTTC.

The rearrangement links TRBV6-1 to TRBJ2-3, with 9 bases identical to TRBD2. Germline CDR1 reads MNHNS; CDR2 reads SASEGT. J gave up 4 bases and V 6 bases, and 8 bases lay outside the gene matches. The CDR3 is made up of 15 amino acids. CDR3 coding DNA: TGTGCCAGCAGCCTGTTTAGCGGGAGCGCAGATACGCAGTATTTT. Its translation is CASSLFSGSADTQYF.

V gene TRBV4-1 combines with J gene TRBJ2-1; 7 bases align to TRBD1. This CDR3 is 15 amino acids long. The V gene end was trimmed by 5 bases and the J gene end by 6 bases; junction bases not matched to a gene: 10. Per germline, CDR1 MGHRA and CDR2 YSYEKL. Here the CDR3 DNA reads TGCGCCAGCAGCTTTGGTCCCCGGGACAGCAATGAGCAGTTCTTC. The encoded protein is CASSFGPRDSNEQFF.

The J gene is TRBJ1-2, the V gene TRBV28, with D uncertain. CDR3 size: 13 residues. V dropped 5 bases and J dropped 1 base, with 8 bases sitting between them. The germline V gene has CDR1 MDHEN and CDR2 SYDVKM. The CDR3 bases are TGTGCCAGCAGTCCGCAGTATAACTATGGCTACACCTTC. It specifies CASSPQYNYGYTF.

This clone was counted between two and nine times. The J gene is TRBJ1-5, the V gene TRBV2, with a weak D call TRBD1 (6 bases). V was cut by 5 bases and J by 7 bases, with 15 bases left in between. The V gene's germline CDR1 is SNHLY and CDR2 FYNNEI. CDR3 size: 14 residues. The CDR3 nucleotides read TGTGCCAGCAGTCCGGACAGCCCTCGGCAGCCCCAGCATTTT. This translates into CASSPDSPRQPQHF.

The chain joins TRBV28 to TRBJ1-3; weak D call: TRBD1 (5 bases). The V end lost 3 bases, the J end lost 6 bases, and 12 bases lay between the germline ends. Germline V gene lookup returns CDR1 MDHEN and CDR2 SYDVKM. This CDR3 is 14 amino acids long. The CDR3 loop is CASSFPGRINTIYF. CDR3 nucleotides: TGTGCCAGCAGTTTTCCAGGGCGAATAAACACCATATATTTT.

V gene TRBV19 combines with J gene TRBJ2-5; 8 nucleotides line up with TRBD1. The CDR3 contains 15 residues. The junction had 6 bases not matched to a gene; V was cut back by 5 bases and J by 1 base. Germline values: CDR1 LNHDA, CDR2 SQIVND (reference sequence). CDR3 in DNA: TGTGCCAGTAGTCCTGACCAGGGGGCCCAAGAGACCCAGTACTTC. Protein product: CASSPDQGAQETQYF.

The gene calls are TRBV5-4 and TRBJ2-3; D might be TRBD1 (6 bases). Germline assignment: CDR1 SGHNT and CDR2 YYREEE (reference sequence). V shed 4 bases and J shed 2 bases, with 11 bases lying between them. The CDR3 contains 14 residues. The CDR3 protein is CASSRDKSTDTQYF. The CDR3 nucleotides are TGTGCCAGCAGCCGGGACAAGTCCACAGATACGCAGTATTTT.

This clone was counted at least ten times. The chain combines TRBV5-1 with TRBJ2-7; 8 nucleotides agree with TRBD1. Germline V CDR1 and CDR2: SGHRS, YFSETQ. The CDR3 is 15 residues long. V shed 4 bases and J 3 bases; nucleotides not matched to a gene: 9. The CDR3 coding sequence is TGCGCCAGCAGCCCGGACGGACAGGGATACTACGAGCAGTACTTC. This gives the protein CASSPDGQGYYEQYF. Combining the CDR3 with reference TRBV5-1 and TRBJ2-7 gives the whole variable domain KAGVTQTPRYLIKTRGQQVTLSCSPISGHRSVSWYQQTPGQGLQFLFEYFSETQRNKGNFPGRFSGRQFSNSRSEMNVSTLELGDSALYLCASSPDGQGYYEQYFGPGTRLTVT.